The 15 T cell receptor beta chains given below trace back to one sample, sequenced in a study of T cells in Graves' hyperthyroidism and ophthalmopathy (dated by TCRdb to between 2018 and 2021). Receptors were amplified or captured by multiplex PCR. The instrument was an Illumina HiSeq 2000. The TCR beta CDR3 regions were amplified from RNA transcripts. The first round of RT-PCR for the TCR CDR3 was performed with the HTBI primer set and the Qiagen OneStep RT-PCR kit. TCRdb trimmed public reads at Q25 via fastp, called clones via MiXCR and kept in-frame beta chains. Here each entry gathers all rows of one CDR3 protein and keeps the most common genes and DNA. The table for this sample lists 270,000 or so distinct CDR3 sequences; roughly 15% of them were counted only once. Around 30% of the sample is in the top ten clones. Sequencing was done on a sample of blood. Receptors originate from a woman between 45 and 65 years old with Graves' hyperthyroidism that later progressed to Graves' ophthalmopathy.

The sample holds many counts of this clonotype. The gene calls are TRBV28 and TRBJ2-2; D may be TRBD2 (5 bases). CDR3 length: 13 residues. CDR1 MDHEN and CDR2 SYDVKM come from the germline V gene. The V end lost 6 bases, the J end lost 5 bases, and 10 bases lay between the germline ends. CDR3 loop: CASRNTGTGELFF. In nucleotides, the CDR3 is TGTGCCAGCAGAAATACGGGGACCGGGGAGCTGTTTTTT.

This clonotype has a count of ten or more. This chain uses TRBV5-1 with TRBJ2-3; D uncertain. The germline V gene has CDR1 SGHRS and CDR2 YFSETQ. The V and J ends lost 0 bases and 0 bases respectively, with 11 bases between them. This CDR3 is built from 16 residues. The chain's CDR3 is CASSLGVTASTDTQYF. The CDR3 bases are TGCGCCAGCAGCTTGGGAGTAACAGCCAGCACAGATACGCAGTATTTT.

In this sample, this clonotype turned up many times. The chain uses TRBV18 and TRBJ2-3; no firm D call. The V gene lost 5 bases and the J gene lost 0 bases, with 9 bases spanning the gap. The CDR3 has 14 amino acids. Germline V gene lookup returns CDR1 KGHSH and CDR2 LQKENI. The CDR3 loop is CASSTGPSTDTQYF. DNA of the CDR3: TGTGCCAGCTCAACCGGTCCTAGCACAGATACGCAGTATTTT.

This clonotype was seen a handful of times. V usage is TRBV5-1 and J usage is TRBJ1-4, with D unresolved. The ends were cut back, 7 bases at V and 8 bases at J, with 15 bases in the middle. The germline V gene encodes CDR1 SGHRS and CDR2 YFSETQ. The CDR3 loop spans 13 amino acids. CDR3 nucleotides: TGCGCCAGCGCGTCCCGAACCGGGGAAAAACTGTTTTTT. This codes for CASASRTGEKLFF.

The table lists this clonotype with many counts. V is TRBV7-8 and J is TRBJ2-2, with D tentatively TRBD1 (6 bases). The CDR3 spans 15 residues. The V and J ends lost 0 bases and 3 bases respectively, with 8 bases between them. Germline V lookup: CDR1 SGHVS, CDR2 FQNEAQ. The CDR3 DNA reads as TGTGCCAGCAGCTTAGCCCCAGGGGACACCGGGGAGCTGTTTTTT. It translates to CASSLAPGDTGELFF. Complete variable domain (other parts from reference TRBV7-8 and TRBJ2-2): GAGVSQSPRYKVAKRGQDVALRCDPISGHVSLFWYQQALGQGPEFLTYFQNEAQLDKSGLPSDRFFAERPEGSVSTLKIQRTQQEDSAVYLCASSLAPGDTGELFFGEGSRLTVL.

This clonotype was counted ten times or more. This chain joins TRBV28 and TRBJ1-1, with a tentative D call TRBD1 (5 bases). CDR1 is MDHEN, CDR2 SYDVKM, per germline. The V gene lost 2 bases and the J gene lost 0 bases, with 10 bases spanning the gap. CDR3 length equals 15 residues. In DNA, the CDR3 is TGTGCCAGCAGTTTAAATGGGGGGGTGAACACTGAAGCTTTCTTT. Protein: CASSLNGGVNTEAFF.

Ten or more counts support this clonotype. The chain uses TRBV28 and TRBJ2-1; 7 positions match TRBD1. V lost 0 bases and J lost 7; bases outside the gene matches: 6. The CDR3 loop spans 15 amino acids. Germline lookup yields CDR1 MDHEN and CDR2 SYDVKM. The CDR3 is CASSLWTGIGNEQFF. The CDR3 nucleotides are TGTGCCAGCAGTTTATGGACAGGGATCGGGAATGAGCAGTTCTTC. The complete variable domain, with remaining parts taken from reference TRBV28 and TRBJ2-1, reads DVKVTQSSRYLVKRTGEKVFLECVQDMDHENMFWYRQDPGLGLRLIYFSYDVKMKEKGDIPEGYSVSREKKERFSLILESASTNQTSMYLCASSLWTGIGNEQFFGPGTRLTVL.

This clonotype was counted ten times or more. The V gene is TRBV3-1, the J gene TRBJ2-7; D is possibly TRBD1 (5 bases). This CDR3 has 13 residues. V was clipped by 3 bases and J by 2 bases, with 8 bases between them. CDR1 is LGHDT, CDR2 YNNKEL, per germline (reference sequence). CDR3 DNA sequence: TGTGCCAGCAGCCATGTAGGGGCCTACGAGCAGTACTTC. Protein product: CASSHVGAYEQYF.

This clonotype has at least ten counts. The V gene is TRBV20-1, the J gene TRBJ2-7; 8 bases map to TRBD2. With V trimmed by 0 bases and J by 0 bases, 7 bases remained unmatched. The CDR3 is made up of 16 amino acids. Per the germline V gene, CDR1 is DFQATT and CDR2 is SNEGSKA (reference sequence). The CDR3 coding sequence is TGCAGTGCTAGAGATCCGGGAGGGAGGAGCTCCTACGAGCAGTACTTC. This gives the protein CSARDPGGRSSYEQYF.

The chain joins TRBV3-1 to TRBJ2-5, with 7 bases fitting TRBD2. V shed 1 base, J shed 3 bases, and the junction held 5 bases outside the gene matches. From germline, CDR1 is LGHDT and CDR2 YNNKEL (reference sequence). The CDR3 is made up of 15 amino acids. The CDR3 DNA sequence: TGTGCCAGCAGCCAAGGTCCTACTAGCGAAGAGACCCAGTACTTC. It codes for CASSQGPTSEETQYF.

In this sample, this clonotype turned up many times. This chain uses TRBV30 with TRBJ1-1; D is unclear. Germline assignment: CDR1 GTSNPN and CDR2 SVGIG (reference sequence). The CDR3 spans 13 residues. V was cut by 4 bases and J by 10 bases, with 19 bases left in between. CDR3 nucleotide sequence: TGTGCCTGGATAGTCGAGGTGGGGTCCCCAGCTTTCTTT. Amino acids: CAWIVEVGSPAFF.

The sample holds many counts of this clonotype. The V gene is TRBV27, the J gene TRBJ2-3; TRBD2 matches at 7 bases. From germline, CDR1 is MNHEY and CDR2 SMNVEV (reference sequence). V trimming: 3 bases; J trimming: 2 bases; junction bases outside the gene matches: 8. The CDR3 covers 16 residues. DNA of the CDR3: TGTGCCAGCAGTTTTCCGTGCGGGAGAGTCACAGATACGCAGTATTTT. Protein product: CASSFPCGRVTDTQYF.

The sample holds many counts of this clonotype. This rearrangement joins TRBV2 to TRBJ2-2; 9 positions agree with TRBD1. CDR1 and CDR2 from the germline V gene are SNHLY and FYNNEI. The CDR3 runs 13 residues. Trimming took 5 bases from V and 6 from J; bases not matched to a gene: 1. CDR3 protein: CASSRQGAGELFF. The CDR3 DNA reads as TGTGCCAGCAGTCGACAGGGGGCCGGGGAGCTGTTTTTT.

In this sample, this clonotype turned up many times. J is TRBJ2-1 and V is TRBV30, with a possible D match to TRBD2 (5 bases). The CDR3 is made up of 14 amino acids. In germline, CDR1 is GTSNPN, CDR2 SVGIG (reference sequence). With 0 bases removed from V and 0 bases from J, the gap between germline ends came to 6 bases. The CDR3 nucleotides are TGTGCCTGGAGTGTACGGGGCTCCTACAATGAGCAGTTCTTC. This codes for CAWSVRGSYNEQFF.

The chain combines TRBV6-1 with TRBJ2-1; 9 nucleotides align to TRBD1. The V gene end was trimmed by 7 bases and the J gene end by 9 bases; junction bases not matched to a gene: 13. The CDR3 is 15 amino acids. Per the germline V gene, CDR1 is MNHNS and CDR2 is SASEGT. The CDR3 sequence: CASTKGWDRVGEQFF. The DNA for the CDR3 is TGTGCCAGCACCAAAGGGTGGGACAGGGTCGGTGAGCAGTTCTTC.